In its sample, the clone carrying this T cell receptor (beta chain) was seen once. Profiled with immunoSEQ multiplex PCR; TCRdb holds only in-frame clones, not every one. The top ten hold more than 2% of the sample, which has roughly 120,000 clones, 87% seen once. The data derive from a study of blood T cell repertoires in COVID-19. Study-wide context: Spain, Italy and the United States supplied samples that represented acute and convalescent COVID-19. In each case, the material was cDNA or gDNA derived from T cells, B-cell-depleted T cells, or PBMCs.

The CDR3 covers 14 residues. Germline V lookup: CDR1 MNHEY, CDR2 SMNVEV (reference sequence). Deletions cut 8 bases from V and 2 bases from J, with 16 bases between. This receptor was identified in a woman between 45 and 65 years old with acute or convalescent COVID-19. Sequencing was done on a sample of peripheral blood. The chain joins TRBV27 to TRBJ2-7; D is possibly TRBD1 (6 bases). CDR3 in DNA: TGTGCCAGCGCCCCGGACAGAATAACCTACGAGCAGTACTTC. Protein sequence: CASAPDRITYEQYF.